The present TCR beta chain was sequenced within a study of blood T cell repertoires in COVID-19. For the study at large: From T cells, B-cell-depleted T cells, or PBMCs came the material, which was cDNA or gDNA.

V shed 2 bases and J 0 bases; nucleotides not matched to a gene: 8. The germline V gene has CDR1 GTSNPN and CDR2 SVGIG (reference sequence). The CDR3 is made up of 17 amino acids. Produced via immunoSEQ multiplex PCR; TCRdb's table is partial and in-frame only. Here the sample spans around 620,000 clones, just under 90% being singletons. What was sequenced was peripheral blood. This receptor was identified in a woman between 18 and 29 years old with acute or convalescent COVID-19. This chain connects TRBV30 to TRBJ2-7; 12 nucleotides agree with TRBD2. CDR3 loop: CAWSRGTSGPSSYEQYF. CDR3 nucleotide sequence: TGTGCCTGGAGTCGCGGGACTAGCGGGCCGAGCTCCTACGAGCAGTACTTC.